This T cell receptor (beta chain) was observed in a study of blood T cell repertoires in COVID-19. The germline CDR1 and CDR2 sequences are SGDLS and YYNGEE. The ends were cut back, 3 bases at V and 4 bases at J, with 22 bases in the middle. This CDR3 has 17 residues. Repertoires were generated with immunoSEQ multiplex PCR, while TCRdb's copy carries only in-frame clones and drops some. In the table there are around 70,000 clones, 60% to 85% of which are singletons. The origin of this receptor is a man aged 65 to 79 with acute or convalescent COVID-19. The chain recombines TRBV9 with TRBJ1-2; possible D gene TRBD1, 6 bases. Material: peripheral blood. The CDR3 DNA sequence: TGTGCCAGCAGCGCCAGCTGGAGGGGGGGGCTGGGCTATGGCTACACCTTC. It specifies CASSASWRGGLGYGYTF.